What follows are 30 T cell receptor beta chains derived from one specimen sequenced in a study of OX40 agonist ivuxolimab in advanced cancers. Some clones are missing from TCRdb's copy, which holds only in-frame ones; the method was immunoSEQ multiplex PCR. The repertoire holds roughly 50,000 clones, with over 80% as singletons. The material sequenced was CD4+ or CD8+ T cells sorted from blood, taken in a trial of the OX40 agonist ivuxolimab. The receptors originated from an adult with an advanced solid tumor such as melanoma, head and neck, liver or kidney cancer.

This chain joins TRBV9 and TRBJ2-5, with TRBD2 identical over 7 bases. Per germline, CDR1 SGDLS and CDR2 YYNGEE. Germline trimming cut 4 bases from V and 3 bases from J; bases unmatched to any gene: 12. The CDR3 has 16 residues. The CDR3 coding sequence is TGTGCCAGCAGCCCCAGCGGGGTCATCCCCGAAGAGACCCAGTACTTC. Translation: CASSPSGVIPEETQYF.

This clone was recorded once. Germline is not matched at one junction end, which may reflect a read error. The rearrangement uses TRBV6-1 and TRBJ2-5; tentatively, D is TRBD1 (6 bases). The CDR3 has 14 amino acids. The V gene's germline CDR1 is MNHNS and CDR2 SASEGT. The CDR3 region has the DNA TGTGCCATCAGTGAGGACCGGGACAAGGGGACCCAGTACTTC. This sequence encodes CAISEDRDKGTQYF.

The chain employs TRBV2 and TRBJ1-2; tentative D call: TRBD1 (6 bases). V was pared by 5 bases and J by 8 bases, with 18 bases between. The CDR3 extends over 14 amino acids. Per germline, CDR1 SNHLY and CDR2 FYNNEI. This CDR3 is CASSREGRGGGYTF. In DNA, the CDR3 is TGTGCCAGCAGTCGTGAGGGTAGGGGGGGAGGCTACACCTTC. The variable domain in full, completed from reference TRBV2 and TRBJ1-2, reads EPEVTQTPSHQVTQMGQEVILRCVPISNHLYFYWYRQILGQKVEFLVSFYNNEISEKSEIFDDQFSVERPDGSNFTLKIRSTKLEDSAMYFCASSREGRGGGYTFGSGTRLTVV.

The V call is TRBV6-1, the J call TRBJ2-3; 8 nucleotides match TRBD2. Germline V gives CDR1 MNHNS, CDR2 SASEGT. V shed 2 bases, J shed 6 bases, and the junction held 4 bases outside the gene matches. This CDR3 region has 14 residues. Here the CDR3 reads CASSESGSRDTQYF. The DNA of the CDR3 is TGTGCCAGCAGTGAAAGCGGGAGTAGGGATACGCAGTATTTT.

This clone has only one observation. The chain is built from TRBV14 and TRBJ2-5, with D uncertain. This CDR3 contains 13 residues. Germline CDR1 is SGHDN and CDR2 is FVKESK. The V gene lost 2 bases and the J gene lost 4 bases, with 8 bases spanning the gap. The CDR3, as DNA: TGTGCCAGCAGCCAATTCTGGGGAGAGACCCAGTACTTC. It yields the protein CASSQFWGETQYF.

The chain has TRBV19 and TRBJ2-3; possibly TRBD2 for D (5 bases). CDR3 length: 15 amino acids. From germline, CDR1 is LNHDA and CDR2 SQIVND (reference sequence). The V end was cut by 0 bases, the J end by 0 bases, with 7 bases between. CDR3: CASSIERTSTDTQYF. Written as DNA, the CDR3 is TGTGCCAGTAGTATAGAGCGGACTAGCACAGATACGCAGTATTTT.

The chain is built from TRBV28 and TRBJ2-7, with 11 bases matching TRBD2. This CDR3 is built from 15 residues. Germline V gene lookup returns CDR1 MDHEN and CDR2 SYDVKM. V shed 5 bases and J 7 bases; nucleotides not matched to a gene: 10. In nucleotides, the CDR3 is TGTGCCAGCAGTCCCACTAGCGGGAGACAGGGGGAGCAGTACTTC. Translation: CASSPTSGRQGEQYF.

The V gene is TRBV14, the J gene TRBJ2-1; 11 nucleotides align to TRBD2. Losses at the gene ends were 4 bases for V and 7 bases for J; bases not matched to a gene: 0. The length of the CDR3 is 13 residues. CDR1 is SGHDN and CDR2 is FVKESK in the germline V gene. The CDR3 protein is CASSLAGGNEQFF. The CDR3, as DNA: TGTGCCAGCAGCCTAGCGGGAGGGAATGAGCAGTTCTTC.

This clone appeared once. The J gene is TRBJ2-2, the V gene TRBV5-1; D perhaps matches TRBD1 (6 bases). Germline V gene sequence: CDR1 SGHRS, CDR2 YFSETQ. The CDR3 loop spans 16 amino acids. The V and J ends lost 0 bases and 0 bases respectively, with 9 bases between them. The CDR3 is CASSLGAGANTGELFF. For the CDR3, the DNA is TGCGCCAGCAGCTTGGGTGCAGGGGCGAACACCGGGGAGCTGTTTTTT.

V gene TRBV18 combines with J gene TRBJ2-1; 8 bases fit TRBD2. The CDR3 length is 17 residues. Germline trimming cut 2 bases from V and 1 base from J; bases unmatched to any gene: 7. CDR1 and CDR2 from the germline V gene are KGHSH and LQKENI. CDR3 protein: CASSPDRAGVSYNEQFF. CDR3 nucleotide sequence: TGTGCCAGCTCACCAGACCGAGCGGGAGTATCCTACAATGAGCAGTTCTTC.

V and J are TRBV7-2 and TRBJ2-7; 10 bases agree with TRBD2. J gave up 6 bases and V 2 bases, and 4 bases lay outside the gene matches. Germline V CDR1 and CDR2: SGHTA, FQGNSA. The CDR3 totals 14 residues. The CDR3 sequence: CASSLSGRAGEQYF. The DNA of the CDR3 is TGTGCCAGCAGCTTAAGCGGGAGGGCCGGCGAGCAGTACTTC.

This chain connects TRBV4-1 to TRBJ2-7; 9 bases are a match to TRBD1. CDR3 length equals 16 residues. The V gene's germline CDR1 is MGHRA and CDR2 YSYEKL. Trimming cost V 1 base and J 5 bases; bases outside gene matches: 9. The CDR3 reads CASSQGFGDRDHEQYV. CDR3 sequence (DNA): TGCGCCAGCAGCCAAGGGTTTGGGGACAGGGACCACGAGCAGTACGTC.

The chain recombines TRBV6-5 with TRBJ2-1, with D possibly being TRBD1 or TRBD2 (6 bases each). The CDR3 is 12 residues long. Germline V gene lookup returns CDR1 MNHEY and CDR2 SVGAGI. Trimming cost V 0 bases and J 12 bases, with 9 bases left between them. CDR3 DNA sequence: TGTGCCAGCAGTTACTCGGGGGGCGGGCAGTTCTTC. Translating it yields CASSYSGGGQFF.

This clone appeared a few times. V gene TRBV7-9 combines with J gene TRBJ1-6; 7 bases fit TRBD1. The junction had 8 bases not matched to a gene; V was cut back by 5 bases and J by 7 bases. Germline-derived CDR1 and CDR2 are SEHNR and FQNEAQ (reference sequence). The CDR3 is 15 amino acids. The CDR3 region is CASSPRDSANSPLHF. CDR3 bases: TGTGCCAGCAGCCCCCGGGACAGTGCCAATTCACCCCTCCACTTT.

This chain joins TRBV29-1 and TRBJ2-5, with D possibly being TRBD1 (5 bases). This CDR3 region has 13 residues. Trimming left V 3 bases short and J 1 base short, with 9 bases between. Germline-derived CDR1 and CDR2 are SQVTM and ANQGSEA. In DNA, the CDR3 is TGCAGCGTTGAGGGGCAGCTCCAAGAGACCCAGTACTTC. Translated, it gives CSVEGQLQETQYF.

This chain links TRBV6-6 with TRBJ1-2; D gene ambiguous. V lost 5 bases and J lost 5, with 12 bases in between. Germline values: CDR1 MNHNY, CDR2 SVGAGI (reference sequence). The CDR3 contains 13 residues. This CDR3 reads CASSRGYEYGYTF. The CDR3 bases are TGTGCCAGCAGTCGCGGGTATGAGTATGGCTACACCTTC.

The V gene is TRBV10-2, the J gene TRBJ2-3, with TRBD1 identical over 8 bases. The CDR3 length is 15 residues. Unmatched junction bases numbered 5, after V lost 4 bases and J lost 2 bases. Germline V gene data show CDR1 as WSHSY and CDR2 as SAAADI. This CDR3 reads CASSVRTGLTDTQYF. The CDR3 nucleotides are TGCGCCAGCAGTGTCCGGACAGGGCTCACAGATACGCAGTATTTT.

There are a few counts of this clone. The J gene is TRBJ1-1, the V gene TRBV7-9; no firm D call. CDR3 length: 13 amino acids. Trimming removed 3 bases from V and 3 bases from J, with 8 bases in between. Germline V lookup: CDR1 SEHNR, CDR2 FQNEAQ (reference sequence). The DNA of the CDR3 is TGTGCCAGCAGCTTTCGGGTGGACACTGAAGCTTTCTTT. Amino acid sequence: CASSFRVDTEAFF.

CDR3 nucleotide sequence: TGTGCCAGCAGTGCGCGGGGGGACACCGGGGAGCTGTTTTTT. Protein sequence: CASSARGDTGELFF. The rearrangement uses TRBV9 and TRBJ2-2; 8 bases agree with TRBD2. V lost 5 bases, J lost 3 bases, and 3 bases stayed unmatched. Per the germline V gene, CDR1 is SGDLS and CDR2 is YYNGEE. The CDR3 sequence is 14 residues long. Full variable domain (outside the CDR3, taken from reference TRBV9 and TRBJ2-2): DSGVTQTPKHLITATGQRVTLRCSPRSGDLSVYWYQQSLDQGLQFLIQYYNGEERAKGNILERFSAQQFPDLHSELNLSSLELGDSALYFCASSARGDTGELFFGEGSRLTVL.

This rearrangement joins TRBV5-1 to TRBJ1-2; 10 bases agree with TRBD1. This CDR3 is built from 15 residues. V was clipped by 4 bases and J by 3 bases; unmatched bases: 6. The V gene's germline CDR1 is SGHRS and CDR2 YFSETQ. The CDR3 DNA is TGCGCCAGCAGCCTAAGAGGGACAGGGGACTATGGCTACACCTTC. It is translated as CASSLRGTGDYGYTF.

V gene TRBV6-6 combines with J gene TRBJ2-1; D possibly uses TRBD1 or TRBD2 (6 bases each). This CDR3 has 16 residues. V lost 6 bases, J lost 0 bases, and 15 bases lay in between. Germline V gene sequence: CDR1 MNHNY, CDR2 SVGAGI (reference sequence). Written as DNA, the CDR3 is TGTGCCAGCAGCCACCCCGGGGGCAGCTCCTACAATGAGCAGTTCTTC. Protein sequence: CASSHPGGSSYNEQFF.

This sequence joins TRBV11-2 and TRBJ2-7, with D uncertain. The CDR3 is made up of 12 amino acids. Germline V gene lookup returns CDR1 SGHAT and CDR2 FQNNGV. The DNA for the CDR3 is TGTGCGACCGGACGATCCGAGAAAGAGCAGTACTTC. Residues: CATGRSEKEQYF.

The sample holds a few counts of this clone. The chain has TRBV6-5 and TRBJ1-5; unclear D gene. V shed 5 bases and J shed 3 bases, with 8 bases lying between them. Germline lookup yields CDR1 MNHEY and CDR2 SVGAGI. CDR3 length equals 13 residues. CDR3 region: CASSPAPNQPQHF. The CDR3 nucleotides read TGTGCCAGCAGTCCGGCCCCCAATCAGCCCCAGCATTTT.

V and J are TRBV5-1 and TRBJ2-3; D remains ambiguous. From germline, CDR1 is SGHRS and CDR2 YFSETQ. Trimming removed 6 bases from V and 2 bases from J, with 10 bases in between. This CDR3 has 13 residues. CDR3 region: CASMDGHTDTQYF. In DNA form, the CDR3 reads TGCGCCAGCATGGACGGCCACACAGATACGCAGTATTTT.

CDR3 bases: TGTGCCAGCTCACGGACAGGGGGAGATACGCAGTATTTT. Translating it yields CASSRTGGDTQYF. V gene TRBV18 combines with J gene TRBJ2-3; 10 nucleotides align to TRBD1. V lost 4 bases, J lost 5 bases, and 0 bases stayed unmatched. The CDR3 covers 13 residues. Germline assignment: CDR1 KGHSH and CDR2 LQKENI. Combining the CDR3 with reference TRBV18 and TRBJ2-3 gives the whole variable domain NAGVMQNPRHLVRRRGQEARLRCSPMKGHSHVYWYRQLPEEGLKFMVYLQKENIIDESGMPKERFSAEFPKEGPSILRIQQVVRGDSAAYFCASSRTGGDTQYFGPGTRLTVL.

The chain combines TRBV29-1 with TRBJ1-1; D not certain. In germline, CDR1 is SQVTM, CDR2 ANQGSEA. This CDR3 comprises 13 residues. The V and J ends lost 4 bases and 0 bases respectively, with 9 bases between them. This CDR3 is CSVVADMNTEAFF. CDR3 coding DNA: TGCAGCGTTGTGGCAGACATGAACACTGAAGCTTTCTTT.

V usage is TRBV6-7 and J usage is TRBJ2-7, with 8 bases lining up with TRBD2. TRBV6-7 is an ORF, with its function uncertain. J gave up 3 bases and V 6 bases, and 16 bases lay outside the gene matches. The CDR3 has 17 residues. CDR3 loop: CASSCCPSTSGSYEQYF. CDR3 in DNA: TGTGCCAGCAGCTGCTGCCCTTCCACGAGCGGGAGCTACGAGCAGTACTTC.

This chain uses TRBV12-5 with TRBJ1-2; a possible D gene is TRBD1 (6 bases). This CDR3 comprises 18 residues. Per germline, CDR1 LGHNT and CDR2 FRNRAP. The V end lost 5 bases, the J end lost 3 bases, and 25 bases lay between the germline ends. CDR3 protein: CASGPTSGAASSDYGYTF. The DNA for the CDR3 is TGTGCTAGTGGTCCAACTTCGGGGGCAGCCTCAAGTGACTATGGCTACACCTTC.

By share, this clone counts as medium-sized. V and J are TRBV28 and TRBJ1-3; maybe TRBD1 (5 bases). Germline-derived CDR1 and CDR2 are MDHEN and SYDVKM. The CDR3 covers 15 residues. Trimming pared 4 bases from V and 2 bases from J, leaving 12 bases between. CDR3 sequence (DNA): TGTGCCAGCAGTTCCTCGTCAGGGCCTGGAAACACCATATATTTT. Amino acids: CASSSSSGPGNTIYF.

In this sample, this clone turned up many times. The CDR3 spells CAIASGRDEQYF. The CDR3 nucleotides are TGTGCCATCGCTAGTGGGAGAGACGAGCAGTACTTC. This chain joins TRBV28 and TRBJ2-7; TRBD2 is a possible D gene (5 bases). From germline, CDR1 is MDHEN and CDR2 SYDVKM. Deletions cut 10 bases from V and 5 bases from J, with 15 bases between. This CDR3 is 12 amino acids long.